These 26 T cell receptor beta chains were sequenced from one sample in a study of tumor-infiltrating lymphocytes in oesophageal squamous cell carcinoma. TCRdb re-called the PCR reads through MiXCR, storing one row per CDR3 protein. The sample shows roughly 17,000 distinct CDR3 sequences, 40% to 55% of them seen only once. The sample taken for sequencing was normal esophageal tissue next to the tumor. These TCRs come from a female donor with esophageal squamous cell carcinoma.

In this sample, this clonotype turned up many times. The chain couples TRBV7-6 to TRBJ2-5; D perhaps matches TRBD2 (6 bases). Germline CDR1 reads SGHVS; CDR2 reads FNYEAQ. This CDR3 has 16 residues. Trimming cost V 5 bases and J 11 bases, with 27 bases left between them. CDR3 nucleotide sequence: TGTGCCAGCAGCCCTATTTATGCCGGGGGTCGTAATGAGCAGTACTTC. This sequence encodes CASSPIYAGGRNEQYF.

The V and J genes are TRBV7-6 and TRBJ2-3; D remains ambiguous. This CDR3 is 13 amino acids long. The germline CDR1 and CDR2 sequences are SGHVS and FNYEAQ. V was clipped by 3 bases and J by 5 bases, with 9 bases between them. CDR3 sequence: CASSFRPQDTQYF. In nucleotides, the CDR3 is TGTGCCAGCAGCTTCCGACCCCAAGATACGCAGTATTTT.

The chain is built from TRBV7-6 and TRBJ2-1, with a possible D match to TRBD2 (5 bases). V was clipped by 0 bases and J by 8 bases, with 8 bases between them. CDR1 is SGHVS and CDR2 is FNYEAQ in the germline V gene. The CDR3 length is 13 residues. As DNA, the CDR3 is TGTGCCAGCAGCTTAGCGAGGGCCGATGAGCAGTTCTTC. This codes for CASSLARADEQFF.

V gene TRBV7-4 combines with J gene TRBJ2-7, with D possibly TRBD2 on 5 matching bases. The end of the DNA aligns better with TRBJ2-1, so the J call may be wrong. CDR1 is SGHVT and CDR2 is SQSDAQ in the germline V gene. The CDR3 has 12 residues. CDR3 in amino acids: CASSSDYLGQFF. The CDR3 nucleotides read TGTGCCAGCAGCTCCGACTACCTCGGGCAGTTCTTC.

This rearrangement joins TRBV20-1 to TRBJ1-1; tentatively, D is TRBD1 (6 bases). There are 17 residues in the CDR3. V shed 4 bases and J shed 8 bases, with 29 bases lying between them. Looked up from germline, CDR1 is DFQATT and CDR2 is SNEGSKA (reference sequence). The CDR3 DNA follows: TGCAGTGCTAAAATACGTCGGGGCCAGGGGCCCCGAATGGAAGCTTTCTTT. As protein: CSAKIRRGQGPRMEAFF.

The table lists this clonotype with many counts. The chain recombines TRBV10-3 with TRBJ2-4, with a weak D call TRBD1 (5 bases). The germline gives CDR1 ENHRY, CDR2 SYGVKD. The CDR3 totals 18 residues. With 2 bases removed from V and 0 bases from J, the gap between germline ends came to 17 bases. This chain's CDR3 is CAISERGPPDLAKNIQYF. The CDR3 DNA reads as TGTGCCATCAGTGAGAGGGGCCCACCCGATCTAGCCAAAAACATTCAGTACTTC.

This clonotype showed up just once. This chain uses TRBV7-2 with TRBJ2-5; D not certain. The J call is in doubt because the DNA end fits TRBJ2-7 better. This CDR3 contains 12 residues. The germline V gene has CDR1 SGHTA and CDR2 FQGNSA. This chain's CDR3 is CASSLLVYEQYF. CDR3 DNA sequence: TGTGCCAGCAGCCTTCTCGTTTACGAGCAGTACTTC.

The V gene is TRBV7-3, the J gene TRBJ2-5; weak D call: TRBD1 (6 bases). The CDR3 spans 13 residues. The V gene lost 0 bases and the J gene lost 4 bases, with 6 bases spanning the gap. Germline loops: CDR1 SGHTA, CDR2 FQGTGA. This CDR3 is CASSLTGGETQYF. The CDR3 DNA reads as TGTGCCAGCAGCTTAACAGGGGGAGAGACCCAGTACTTC.

The chain couples TRBV6-4 to TRBJ1-4; a weak D match, TRBD1 (5 bases). V lost 7 bases and J 10 bases, leaving 22 bases between the germline ends. The CDR3 runs to 15 residues. CDR1 and CDR2 (germline): MRHNA, SNTAGT. CDR3 DNA: TGTGCCAGCAATAAGAGGGGTTCCGTTGGTGGAAAACTGTTTTTT. This sequence encodes CASNKRGSVGGKLFF.

In its sample, this clonotype was seen many times. This sequence may be a read error, since a much larger clone differs from it by one base. The rearrangement links TRBV6-5 to TRBJ2-7, with TRBD2 identical over 8 bases. CDR1 and CDR2 (germline): MNHEY, SVGAGI. The CDR3 sequence is 15 residues long. J was trimmed by 7 bases and V by 0 bases; bases with no gene match: 8. The CDR3 nucleotides read TGTGCCAGCAGTTACTCGCTGGCGGGAGGCAATGAGCAGTACTTC. Translated, it gives CASSYSLAGGNEQYF.

This clonotype has at least ten counts. The chain combines TRBV7-6 with TRBJ2-1; 7 bases line up with TRBD1. Germline V gives CDR1 SGHVS, CDR2 FNYEAQ. This CDR3 contains 13 residues. The ends lost 5 bases at V and 6 bases at J; junction bases unmatched: 4. CDR3 sequence reads: CASSQGDLNEQFF. The DNA for the CDR3 is TGTGCCAGCAGCCAGGGGGACCTCAATGAGCAGTTCTTC.

This chain links TRBV7-6 with TRBJ2-5, with unresolved D. The CDR3 has 12 residues. V was pared by 5 bases and J by 5 bases, with 9 bases between. CDR1 is SGHVS, CDR2 FNYEAQ, per germline. The CDR3 is CASSPHAETQYF. Here the CDR3 DNA reads TGTGCCAGCAGCCCCCACGCTGAGACCCAGTACTTC.

This clonotype was detected many times. The chain links TRBV7-2 to TRBJ2-3, with 9 bases identical to TRBD2. J was trimmed by 4 bases and V by 5 bases; bases with no gene match: 7. The CDR3 covers 15 residues. Germline-derived CDR1 and CDR2 are SGHTA and FQGNSA. Here the CDR3 DNA reads TGTGCCAGCAGCGGACAAGCGGGAGGAGCAGATACGCAGTATTTT. Translating gives CASSGQAGGADTQYF.

The rearrangement joins TRBV12-3 or TRBV12-4 to TRBJ2-3; no reliable D call. The J call is in doubt because the DNA end fits TRBJ2-7 better. CDR3 size: 12 residues. The CDR3 sequence: CASSKRSYEQYF. CDR3 sequence (DNA): TGTGCCAGCAGTAAAAGGTCCTACGAGCAGTACTTC.

On this clonotype: A read error is possible here, since a much larger clone lies one base away. The J gene is TRBJ2-5, the V gene TRBV19; D is ambiguous. The J call is doubtful: the DNA matches TRBJ2-1 better. CDR1 is LNHDA and CDR2 is SQIVND in the germline V gene (reference sequence). The CDR3 is made up of 14 amino acids. CDR3 sequence reads: CASSIDGSQETQFF. The DNA for the CDR3 is TGTGCCAGTAGTATAGATGGCAGCCAAGAGACCCAGTTCTTC.

V gene TRBV7-2 combines with J gene TRBJ2-2; the match to TRBD1 covers 9 bases. CDR3 length: 18 amino acids. Germline V lookup: CDR1 SGHTA, CDR2 FQGNSA. Germline trimming cut 6 bases from V and 5 bases from J; bases unmatched to any gene: 16. The CDR3 sequence is CASSPRQGVIVGTGELFF. CDR3 in DNA: TGTGCCAGCAGTCCCCGACAGGGGGTAATAGTGGGGACCGGGGAGCTGTTTTTT.

As for this clonotype: The CDR3 ends on some other residue instead of the conserved phenylalanine or tryptophan, so this is likely a read error. The DNA is left out, because the CDR3 cannot be placed on it with certainty; the CDR3 is given as TCRdb lists it. The chain is built from TRBV7-6 and TRBJ2-5; the table gives TRBD1 as D, unverified against the DNA. Including both end residues, the CDR3 is 16 amino acids long. The germline CDR1 and CDR2 sequences are SGHVS and FNYEAQ. The CDR3 region is CASSTGQGYNEQFFGS.

The V gene is TRBV28, the J gene TRBJ2-7, with 7 bases lining up with TRBD1. The DNA end lines up better with TRBJ2-5; the J call may be wrong. CDR3 size: 15 residues. Germline CDR1 and CDR2: MDHEN and SYDVKM. The CDR3 DNA follows: TGTGCCAGCAACTCTCAGGGGGTCGGGCAAGAGACCCAGTACTTC. Translation gives CASNSQGVGQETQYF.

This clonotype came up a few times. The V and J genes are TRBV30 and TRBJ1-3, with D unresolved. The V gene lost 4 bases and the J gene lost 0 bases, with 13 bases spanning the gap. CDR1 is GTSNPN, CDR2 SVGIG, per germline (reference sequence). The CDR3 is 15 residues long. CDR3 protein: CAWTGGLLSGNTIYF. The CDR3 nucleotides read TGTGCCTGGACGGGTGGGCTGCTCTCTGGAAACACCATATATTTT.

Ten or more counts support this clonotype. The chain carries TRBV5-5 and TRBJ2-3; 8 positions match TRBD2. Germline V gene lookup returns CDR1 SGHKS and CDR2 YYEKEE (reference sequence). This CDR3 spans 16 amino acids. Trimming at V came to 2 bases and at J to 1 base, leaving 6 bases not matched to a gene. The CDR3 nucleotides read TGTGCCAGCAGCTTCTTACTAGCGGCCGGCACAGATACGCAGTATTTT. Its protein is CASSFLLAAGTDTQYF.

The genes are TRBV6-1 and TRBJ2-1; a weak D match, TRBD1 (7 bases). TRBJ2-5 explains the end of the DNA better; the J call may be wrong. CDR1 MNHNS and CDR2 SASEGT come from the germline V gene. The CDR3 totals 13 residues. The CDR3 sequence: CASSSGGSGTQYF. In nucleotides, the CDR3 is TGTGCCAGCAGTTCAGGGGGGTCTGGGACCCAGTACTTC.

A word on this clonotype: The final CDR3 position lacks the conserved phenylalanine or tryptophan, pointing to a likely read error. The limits of the CDR3 on the DNA are not certain, so only TCRdb's listed CDR3 is given. The V call is TRBV28, the J call TRBJ2-5; the table's D call, TRBD1, has no DNA check behind it. The CDR3 comprises 8 residues, both ends counted. Looked up from germline, CDR1 is MDHEN and CDR2 is SYDVKM. CDR3: CASSLAGR.

This clonotype was recorded a few times. With a much larger clone just one base away, this may be a read error. V is TRBV28 and J is TRBJ2-7; D gene uncertain. Between the trimmed V and J ends, which lost 3 bases and 3 bases, there was a span of 9 bases. From germline, CDR1 is MDHEN and CDR2 SYDVKM. The CDR3 is 13 amino acids. In DNA, the CDR3 is TGTGCCAGCAGTTTTGGGCCTGTCTACGAGCAGTACTTC. This codes for CASSFGPVYEQYF.

The chain uses TRBV7-3 and TRBJ2-1, with 7 positions matching TRBD2. CDR1 is SGHTA and CDR2 is FQGTGA in the germline V gene. Trimming took 3 bases from V and 1 from J; bases not matched to a gene: 3. CDR3 size: 15 residues. The CDR3 coding sequence is TGTGCCAGCAGCTTGGGAGGGACTTCCTACAATGAGCAGTTCTTC. Its translation is CASSLGGTSYNEQFF.

Judged by abundance, this clonotype is medium-sized. The genes are TRBV7-9 and TRBJ2-3, with 10 positions matching TRBD2. The CDR3 sequence is 17 residues long. Losses at the gene ends were 9 bases for V and 5 bases for J; bases not matched to a gene: 17. Germline CDR1 and CDR2: SEHNR and FQNEAQ (reference sequence). DNA of the CDR3: TGTGCCAGTCTAGCGGGAGAGGCGTTTGGGGTTAGAGATACGCAGTATTTT. It specifies CASLAGEAFGVRDTQYF.

Details on this clonotype: A much more abundant neighbour one base away suggests this may be a read error. The chain employs TRBV7-4 and TRBJ2-1; possibly TRBD1 for D (5 bases). The end of the DNA aligns better with TRBJ2-7, so the J call may be wrong. In germline, CDR1 is SGHVT, CDR2 SQSDAQ. The CDR3 covers 15 residues. CDR3 nucleotide sequence: TGTGCCAGCAGCTTGGGGCCTGCGGCCTACAATGAGCAGTACTTC. This sequence encodes CASSLGPAAYNEQYF.